This T cell receptor (beta chain) was retrieved from a study of beta chain features in type 1 diabetes. The isolated RNA, all of it, was reverse transcribed, so expressed TCRB transcripts were what got sequenced. Mean read depth for naive, central memory and regulatory T cell samples was roughly 4 million reads. Generated by immunoSEQ multiplex PCR, the TCRdb table keeps only in-frame clones and is missing some. The table includes approximately 150,000 clones, 63% detected once. This clone was counted only a few times. As yet, its antigen is unknown. Study-level points and caveats: Patients' naive, central memory and Treg TCRB repertoires seemed closer to one another than those of healthy donors. Shorter TCRB CDR3s, moderately but significantly so, marked every one of the four CD4+ subsets in Type 1 diabetes patients.

The CDR3 has 14 amino acids. Looked up from germline, CDR1 is SQVTM and CDR2 is ANQGSEA. Trimming removed 6 bases at V and 0 bases at J, with 14 bases between. This rearrangement joins TRBV29-1 to TRBJ1-1, with unresolved D. This receptor was obtained from a man aged 25-40 years with type 1 diabetes. Material for sequencing was naive CD4+ T cells from blood. The CDR3 loop reads CSVQRTVMNTEAFF. The DNA for the CDR3 is TGCAGCGTCCAAAGAACAGTGATGAACACTGAAGCTTTCTTT.